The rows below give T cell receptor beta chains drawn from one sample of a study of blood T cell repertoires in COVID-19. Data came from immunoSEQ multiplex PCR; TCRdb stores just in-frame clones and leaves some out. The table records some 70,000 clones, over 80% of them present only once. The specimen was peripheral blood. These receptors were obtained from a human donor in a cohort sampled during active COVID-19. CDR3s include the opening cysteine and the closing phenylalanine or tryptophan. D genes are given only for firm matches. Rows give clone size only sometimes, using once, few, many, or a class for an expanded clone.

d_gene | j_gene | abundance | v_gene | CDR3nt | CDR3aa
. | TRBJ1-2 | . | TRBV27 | TGTGCCAGCAGATCCTCAGGAAAATCTAACTATGGCTACACCTTC | CASRSSGKSNYGYTF
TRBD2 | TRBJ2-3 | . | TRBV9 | TGTGCCAGCAGCGCTCCCGGGACTACCTCTCGATTGGGTACCACAGATACGCAGTATTTT | CASSAPGTTSRLGTTDTQYF
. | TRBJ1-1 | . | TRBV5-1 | TGCGCCAGCAGCTTGGGGTTCGGAGAAACTGAAGCTTTCTTT | CASSLGFGETEAFF
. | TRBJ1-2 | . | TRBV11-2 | TGTGCCAGCAGCGCGAATATTCGGGGGTCTGGCTACACCTTC | CASSANIRGSGYTF
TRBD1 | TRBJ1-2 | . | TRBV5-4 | TGTGCCAGCAGCGTGACGACAGGGAACTATGGCTACACCTTC | CASSVTTGNYGYTF
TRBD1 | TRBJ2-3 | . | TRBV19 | TGTGCCAGTAGTATCCGGGACAGGGCCACAGATACGCAGTATTTT | CASSIRDRATDTQYF
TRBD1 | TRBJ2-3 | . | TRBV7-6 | TGTGCCAGCAGCTCACAGGGGGCGGATACGCAGTATTTT | CASSSQGADTQYF
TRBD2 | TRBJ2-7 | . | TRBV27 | TGTGCCAGCACCCCCCCGGGGGCCGGGAGGGGGGAGCAGTACTTC | CASTPPGAGRGEQYF
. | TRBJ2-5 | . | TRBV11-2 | TGTGCCAGCAGCTTAGATCGCAGGACCCAGTACTTC | CASSLDRRTQYF
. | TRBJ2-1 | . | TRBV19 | TGTGCCAGTAGTATTACTTATAATGAGCAGTTCTTC | CASSITYNEQFF
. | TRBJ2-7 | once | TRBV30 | TGTGCCTGGACCCCACCGCCGGGGATCGAGCAGTACTTC | CAWTPPPGIEQYF
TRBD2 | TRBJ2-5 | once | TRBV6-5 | TGTGCCAGCAGTCAGACTAGCGGGGGTAGGGAGACCCAGTACTTC | CASSQTSGGRETQYF
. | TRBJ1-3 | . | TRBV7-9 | TGTGCCAGCAGCCCCGAGTTCGGAGGGCCTCGAAACACCATATATTTT | CASSPEFGGPRNTIYF
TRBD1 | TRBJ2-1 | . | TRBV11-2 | TGTGCCAGCAGGGCGGGGACAGGGGGTTACAATGAGCAGTTCTTC | CASRAGTGGYNEQFF
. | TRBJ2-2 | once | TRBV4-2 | TGTGCCAGCAGCCAAGCACTCGGACAGCCTAACACCGGGGAGCTGTTTTTT | CASSQALGQPNTGELFF
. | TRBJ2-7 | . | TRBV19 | TGTGCCAGTAGTACGACGCGGGGGCCGTACGAGCAGTACTTC | CASSTTRGPYEQYF
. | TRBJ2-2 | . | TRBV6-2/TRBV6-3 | TGTGCCAGCAGTAACACCCCGCCCGGGGAGCTGTTTTTT | CASSNTPPGELFF
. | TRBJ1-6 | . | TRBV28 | TGTGCCAGCAGTTTATCCCGGGGGGTTCAAGGGTCACCCCTCCACTTT | CASSLSRGVQGSPLHF
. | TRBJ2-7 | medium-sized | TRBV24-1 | TGTGCCACCAGTGACCCACAGACATCCTACGAGCAGTACTTC | CATSDPQTSYEQYF
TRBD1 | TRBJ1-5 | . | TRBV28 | TGTGCCAGCAGTCCGACCGACAGGGACCCTAGCAATCAGCCCCAGCATTTT | CASSPTDRDPSNQPQHF
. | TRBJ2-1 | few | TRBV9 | TGTGCCAGCAGCGTGAAACCGGGACTCCAATCGGTGGGCAATGAGCAGTTCTTC | CASSVKPGLQSVGNEQFF
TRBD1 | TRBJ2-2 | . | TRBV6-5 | TGTGCCAGCAGCGAGGGACAGGGGGGTGGGGAGCTGTTTTTT | CASSEGQGGGELFF
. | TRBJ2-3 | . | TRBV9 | TGTGCCAGCAGCGTAGAAGGCAATAGCGGAGGCACAGATACGCAGTATTTT | CASSVEGNSGGTDTQYF
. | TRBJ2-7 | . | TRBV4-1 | TGCGCCAGCAGCCAGGGCAGGGGGGCCTACGAGCAGTACTTC | CASSQGRGAYEQYF
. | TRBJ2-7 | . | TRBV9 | TGTGCCAGCAGCGCCTGGGGAGGGGGTGATGGGGAGGAGCAGTACTTC | CASSAWGGGDGEEQYF
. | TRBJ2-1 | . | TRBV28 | TGTGCCAGCCGGAGGGTATCAGACAATGAGCAGTTCTTC | CASRRVSDNEQFF
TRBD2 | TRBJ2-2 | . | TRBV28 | TGTGCCAGCAGTTCCTGGACTAGCGGGGGTAACACCGGGGAGCTGTTTTTT | CASSSWTSGGNTGELFF
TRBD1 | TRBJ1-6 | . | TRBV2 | TGTGCCAGCAGGGGACAGGGAAGCTCCTATAATTCACCCCTCCACTTT | CASRGQGSSYNSPLHF
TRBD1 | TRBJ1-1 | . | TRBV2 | TGTGCCAGCAGATCCGACAGGGGGTTTGGCACTGAAGCTTTCTTT | CASRSDRGFGTEAFF
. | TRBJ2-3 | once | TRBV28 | TGTGCCAGCAGTTTGACAGGAACGCAGTATTTT | CASSLTGTQYF
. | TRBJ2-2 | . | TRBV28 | TGTGCCAGCAGTGAGACTCGGACAGCCGAGACCGGGGAGCTGTTTTTT | CASSETRTAETGELFF
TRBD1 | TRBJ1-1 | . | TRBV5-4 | TGTGCCAGCAGCTTGGACAGGGGGCAATCTACTTTCTTT | CASSLDRGQSTFF
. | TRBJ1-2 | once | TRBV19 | TGTGCCAGTAGTATAGAAGGGAGAGGGCAGAACTCCTATGGCTACACCTTC | CASSIEGRGQNSYGYTF
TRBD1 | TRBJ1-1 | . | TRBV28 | TGTGCCATCGAGGACAGGACGGCCGGCACTGAAGCTTTCTTT | CAIEDRTAGTEAFF
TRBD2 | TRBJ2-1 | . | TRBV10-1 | TGCGCCAGCAGTCGGCCGCGGGGGAGACTCAATGAGCAGTTCTTC | CASSRPRGRLNEQFF
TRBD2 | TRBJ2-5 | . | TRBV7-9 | TGTGCCAGCAGGATAGCGGCGGGGGGGCAAGAGACCCAGTACTTC | CASRIAAGGQETQYF
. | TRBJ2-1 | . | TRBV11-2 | TGTGCCAGCAGCATCCACCTAGTACTAGGTTTTGAGCAGTTCTTC | CASSIHLVLGFEQFF
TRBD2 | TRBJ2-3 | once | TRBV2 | TGTGCCAGCAGTTCAAGCCAGGCGGGGGGAGCAGATACGCAGTATTTT | CASSSSQAGGADTQYF
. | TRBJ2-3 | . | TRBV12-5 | TGTGCTAGTGGTTTGGATGACCTCTTAACAGGGTTGGGGACAGATACGCAGTATTTT | CASGLDDLLTGLGTDTQYF
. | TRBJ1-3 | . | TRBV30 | TGTGCCTGGAGTGGCGAGGGAAACGGAAACACCATATATTTT | CAWSGEGNGNTIYF